The 25 T cell receptor beta chains below were found in one sample sequenced in a study of spatial heterogeneity in lung cancer. Time point in this sample: sample taken at primary tumor resection. No cell sorting; template was whole RNA from tumor, lung tissue or PBMC. One entry per CDR3 protein, called by TCRdb with MiXCR from the 5' RACE reads. The sample contains approximately 13,000 distinct CDR3 sequences, around 15% of which appear only once. Source: PBMCs, taken at surgery. These receptors all stem from a male donor with early-stage non-small cell lung cancer.

This clonotype came up a few times. The V call is TRBV28, the J call TRBJ2-3, with 8 bases aligning to TRBD2. The CDR3 contains 15 residues. Germline CDR1 reads MDHEN; CDR2 reads SYDVKM. The V segment lost 5 bases and the J segment 3 bases; nucleotides outside the gene matches: 7. The CDR3 reads CASSPGGGETDTQYF. The CDR3 DNA sequence: TGTGCCAGCAGTCCGGGGGGGGGCGAGACAGATACGCAGTATTTT.

In its sample, this clonotype was seen many times. The CDR3 DNA reads as TGTGCCAGCAGCTTTGGAATAGCATGGGGCGATGAGCAGTTCTTC. Protein: CASSFGIAWGDEQFF. The rearrangement joins TRBV11-2 to TRBJ2-1; TRBD1 is a possible D gene (5 bases). The germline V and J ends were trimmed by 3 bases and 8 bases, with 17 bases remaining between them. Germline CDR1 SGHAT, CDR2 FQNNGV. This CDR3 spans 15 amino acids.

This clonotype was detected ten times or more. As DNA, the CDR3 is TGTGCCAGCAGTTTTAGTGGGTCTCTCTCCTACAATGAGCAGTTCTTC. Its protein product is CASSFSGSLSYNEQFF. V usage is TRBV7-2 and J usage is TRBJ2-1; D unclear. The CDR3 contains 16 residues. The V gene's germline CDR1 is SGHTA and CDR2 FQGNSA. The germline V and J ends were trimmed by 6 bases and 0 bases, with 15 bases remaining between them.

This clonotype has just a few counts. The chain joins TRBV12-3 or TRBV12-4 to TRBJ2-7; D perhaps matches TRBD1 (5 bases). Trimming shortened V by 2 bases and J by 3 bases, and 8 bases separated the two germline ends. The CDR3 totals 13 residues. The CDR3 DNA sequence: TGTGCCAGCAGTTTACCCGACAGCTACGAGCAGTACTTC. This sequence encodes CASSLPDSYEQYF.

V is TRBV11-2 and J is TRBJ2-5, with a tentative D call TRBD1 (6 bases). The germline V gene has CDR1 SGHAT and CDR2 FQNNGV. The CDR3 sequence is 14 residues long. Trimming cost V 0 bases and J 5 bases, with 10 bases left between them. The CDR3: CASSLDRGGETQYF. CDR3 DNA: TGTGCCAGCAGCTTAGACAGGGGCGGTGAGACCCAGTACTTC.

The rearrangement uses TRBV12-3 or TRBV12-4 and TRBJ2-7; no reliable D call. There are 14 residues in the CDR3. Trimming stripped 2 bases from V and 2 bases from J, with 10 bases between. CDR3 DNA sequence: TGTGCCAGCAGTTTACAGCCCTCCACCTACGAGCAGTACTTC. This gives the protein CASSLQPSTYEQYF.

This clonotype was seen just once. The chain joins TRBV9 to TRBJ2-2; D may be TRBD1 (6 bases). The CDR3 has 15 amino acids. V lost 5 bases, J lost 1 base, and 12 bases lay in between. Germline loops: CDR1 SGDLS, CDR2 YYNGEE. CDR3 in DNA: TGTGCCAGCAGAGCAGGGGTACTGAACACCGGGGAGCTGTTTTTT. Amino acids: CASRAGVLNTGELFF. The variable domain in full, with the rest retrieved from reference TRBV9 and TRBJ2-2, is DSGVTQTPKHLITATGQRVTLRCSPRSGDLSVYWYQQSLDQGLQFLIQYYNGEERAKGNILERFSAQQFPDLHSELNLSSLELGDSALYFCASRAGVLNTGELFFGEGSRLTVL.

This clonotype was counted between two and nine times. This rearrangement joins TRBV7-2 to TRBJ2-7; no definite D call. Trimming took off 4 bases at V and 2 bases at J, with 6 bases between the two ends. In germline, CDR1 is SGHTA, CDR2 FQGNSA. The CDR3 length is 12 residues. The CDR3, as DNA: TGTGCCAGCAGCTCGCGGACCTACGAGCAGTACTTC. Translated, it gives CASSSRTYEQYF.

This clonotype was counted a few times. The CDR3 is CSSAKGSPETEQFF. CDR3 sequence (DNA): TGCAGCTCAGCCAAGGGATCCCCCGAAACAGAGCAGTTCTTC. V and J are TRBV29-1 and TRBJ2-1; no firm D call. The CDR3 has 14 amino acids. Germline V lookup: CDR1 SQVTM, CDR2 ANQGSEA. V shed 8 bases and J shed 10 bases, with 24 bases lying between them.

This clonotype was seen more than once but under ten times. The genes are TRBV6-5 and TRBJ1-2; unclear D gene. The CDR3 covers 13 residues. Germline assignment: CDR1 MNHEY and CDR2 SVGAGI. V shed 2 bases and J shed 2 bases, with 6 bases lying between them. CDR3 nucleotides: TGTGCCAGCAGTTACGACACAAACTATGGCTACACCTTC. This translates into CASSYDTNYGYTF.

There are many counts of this clonotype. This chain joins TRBV15 and TRBJ2-5; 7 nucleotides align to TRBD1. V was clipped by 4 bases and J by 1 base; unmatched bases: 6. CDR1 is LNHNV, CDR2 YYDKDF, per germline (reference sequence). The CDR3 runs 15 residues. The CDR3 spells CATSMGQKIQETQYF. The CDR3 nucleotides are TGTGCCACCAGCATGGGACAGAAGATCCAAGAGACCCAGTACTTC.

This clonotype was counted at least ten times. The gene calls are TRBV10-2 and TRBJ1-6; 7 bases are shared with TRBD1. Germline lookup yields CDR1 WSHSY and CDR2 SAAADI. Trimming at V came to 5 bases and at J to 7 bases, leaving 5 bases not matched to a gene. CDR3 size: 14 residues. CDR3 amino acids: CASSRGQINSPLHF. The CDR3 DNA sequence: TGCGCCAGCAGTCGGGGACAGATCAATTCACCCCTCCACTTT.

This clonotype came up a few times. The chain recombines TRBV23-1 with TRBJ2-1; tentatively, D is TRBD2 (6 bases). TRBV23-1 is an ORF, and what it does is uncertain. Trimming stripped 2 bases from V and 1 base from J, with 9 bases between. This CDR3 has 15 amino acids. CDR3: CASSQDGTSYNEQFF. As DNA, the CDR3 is TGCGCCAGCAGTCAAGACGGGACTTCCTACAATGAGCAGTTCTTC.

This chain joins TRBV7-2 and TRBJ2-3; D may be TRBD1 (6 bases). Germline-derived CDR1 and CDR2 are SGHTA and FQGNSA. CDR3 size: 15 residues. The V and J ends lost 0 bases and 1 base respectively, with 8 bases between them. CDR3 DNA: TGTGCCAGCAGCTTAGCGGGGGCCGGCACAGATACGCAGTATTTT. The encoded protein is CASSLAGAGTDTQYF.

There are many counts of this clonotype. The chain recombines TRBV6-6 with TRBJ2-7, with D perhaps given as TRBD1 or TRBD2 (5 bases each). V was cut by 5 bases and J by 1 base, with 12 bases left in between. The CDR3 runs to 14 residues. The germline CDR1 and CDR2 sequences are MNHNY and SVGAGI (reference sequence). As DNA, the CDR3 is TGTGCCAGCAGTCCGGGACCACCTTCCTACGAGCAGTACTTC. It specifies CASSPGPPSYEQYF.

At least ten counts were recorded for this clonotype. CDR3 nucleotides: TGTGCCACCAGTGGGAGCAGGGTAACGAACACCGGGGAGCTGTTTTTT. Amino acid sequence: CATSGSRVTNTGELFF. The J gene is TRBJ2-2, the V gene TRBV24-1; D might be TRBD1 (5 bases). Germline V CDR1 and CDR2: KGHDR, SFDVKD. V gave up 5 bases and J gave up 0 bases, with 12 bases separating them. The CDR3 covers 16 residues.

This clonotype was detected many times. This chain links TRBV5-1 with TRBJ2-7; TRBD2 might be the D (5 bases). CDR3 length: 14 amino acids. The V end lost 1 base, the J end lost 2 bases, and 10 bases lay between the germline ends. In germline, CDR1 is SGHRS, CDR2 YFSETQ. CDR3 loop: CASSLLEEAYEQYF. The CDR3 DNA reads as TGCGCCAGCAGCTTGCTGGAGGAAGCCTACGAGCAGTACTTC.

In its sample, this clonotype was seen a few times. The chain uses TRBV5-7 and TRBJ1-1; TRBD1 agrees at 9 bases. TRBV5-7 is noted as an ORF with a role that remains uncertain. The CDR3 covers 18 residues. Trimming at V came to 0 bases and at J to 1 base, leaving 10 bases not matched to a gene. The CDR3 protein is CASSLDEGQDRGNTEAFF. In DNA, the CDR3 is TGTGCCAGCAGCTTGGACGAGGGTCAGGACAGGGGGAACACTGAAGCTTTCTTT.

This clonotype has a count of ten or more. The J gene is TRBJ1-6, the V gene TRBV4-3; tentatively, D is TRBD1 (5 bases). Germline CDR1 reads LGHNA; CDR2 reads YSLEER. Trimming took 4 bases from V and 1 from J, leaving 8 bases between them. The CDR3 is 15 residues long. The CDR3 DNA follows: TGCGCCAGCAGCCCAGGGCTATCCTATAATTCACCCCTCCACTTT. It specifies CASSPGLSYNSPLHF.

There are many counts of this clonotype. The chain is built from TRBV29-1 and TRBJ2-7, with 8 bases fitting TRBD1. CDR3 length: 14 amino acids. J was trimmed by 0 bases and V by 3 bases; bases with no gene match: 4. From germline, CDR1 is SQVTM and CDR2 ANQGSEA. CDR3 amino acids: CSVEPTGGSYEQYF. CDR3 nucleotide sequence: TGCAGCGTTGAGCCCACAGGGGGCTCCTACGAGCAGTACTTC.

The chain employs TRBV4-1 and TRBJ2-2; D ambiguous. This CDR3 is built from 18 residues. CDR1 MGHRA and CDR2 YSYEKL come from the germline V gene. Trimming cost V 0 bases and J 6 bases, with 20 bases left between them. The CDR3 region has the DNA TGCGCCAGCAGCCAAGAGTACGTGGTAGGATCCCCGCCCGGGGAGCTGTTTTTT. This translates into CASSQEYVVGSPPGELFF.

A remark on this clonotype: This may arise from a read error, as a much more abundant clone is one base away. V usage is TRBV7-2 and J usage is TRBJ2-2, with D unresolved. This CDR3 is 12 amino acids long. CDR1 is SGHTA, CDR2 FQGNSA, per germline. The CDR3 DNA reads as TGTGTCAGCAGCCCTCCCTCCGGGGAGCTGTTTTTT. Translation: CVSSPPSGELFF.

Ten or more counts support this clonotype. The V and J genes are TRBV29-1 and TRBJ1-2; 8 positions agree with TRBD1. V gave up 6 bases and J gave up 6 bases; unmatched junction bases: 3. CDR1 is SQVTM, CDR2 ANQGSEA, per germline. The CDR3 is made up of 11 amino acids. CDR3 DNA sequence: TGCAGCGTACAGGGGGAAGATGGCTACACCTTC. Translated: CSVQGEDGYTF. Variable domain in full (rest from reference TRBV29-1 and TRBJ1-2): SAVISQKPSRDICQRGTSLTIQCQVDSQVTMMFWYRQQPGQSLTLIATANQGSEATYESGFVIDKFPISRPNLTFSTLTVSNMSPEDSSIYLCSVQGEDGYTFGSGTRLTVV.

This clonotype was recorded a few times. The chain joins TRBV7-2 to TRBJ2-2, with TRBD1 identical over 10 bases. The V segment lost 1 base and the J segment 6 bases; nucleotides outside the gene matches: 5. The CDR3 sequence is 16 residues long. Per the germline V gene, CDR1 is SGHTA and CDR2 is FQGNSA. CDR3 sequence (DNA): TGTGCCAGCAGCTTAGGACAGGGGGCAGTTGCCGGGGAGCTGTTTTTT. It is translated as CASSLGQGAVAGELFF. The variable domain in full, completed from reference TRBV7-2 and TRBJ2-2, reads GAGVSQSPSNKVTEKGKDVELRCDPISGHTALYWYRQSLGQGLEFLIYFQGNSAPDKSGLPSDRFSAERTGGSVSTLTIQRTQQEDSAVYLCASSLGQGAVAGELFFGEGSRLTVL.

In its sample, this clonotype was seen a few times. The chain couples TRBV4-3 to TRBJ2-3; TRBD2 matches 11 bases. With 2 bases clipped from V and 1 base from J, the junction kept 2 bases outside the gene matches. Germline lookup yields CDR1 LGHNA and CDR2 YSLEER. The length of the CDR3 is 16 residues. CDR3 bases: TGCGCCAGCAGCCAACAACTAGCGGGGGGCACAGATACGCAGTATTTT. Translating gives CASSQQLAGGTDTQYF.